The present entry profiles one T cell receptor (beta chain) with its context. Its antigen is as yet unknown. The data were taken from a study of chemoradiotherapy in HPV16-positive cancers. Across the whole study: Two HPV16-positive patients' cells yielded candidate HPV-specific clones and common motifs.

Trimming cost V 4 bases and J 0 bases; bases outside gene matches: 4. The length of the CDR3 is 15 residues. Germline lookup yields CDR1 SGHRS and CDR2 YFSETQ. Clones were read by immunoSEQ multiplex PCR, and TCRdb kept only the in-frame ones, dropping some. The sample lists approximately 8,600 clones; 70% to 90% were seen once. Study-wide findings and caveats: Better recurrence-free survival went with HPV-responsive T-cell expansion in HPV16-positive patients. HPV-specific T cells were functionally defined from only a couple of HPV16-positive patients. During treatment, candidate HPV-specific clones and E7-related motifs expanded in tumor.

This receptor was identified in a human donor with HPV-associated anogenital cancer. V and J are TRBV5-1 and TRBJ1-2; 9 nucleotides line up with TRBD1. This material was obtained from a patient who underwent chemoradiotherapy. The CDR3 spells CASSERQGANYGYTF. CDR3 in DNA: TGCGCCAGCAGCGAGAGACAGGGGGCTAACTATGGCTACACCTTC.